Shown below are 2 T cell receptor beta chains from a single sample sequenced in a study of CD8+ T cells in alopecia areata. Treatment here: oral pan-JAK inhibitor, 5-10 mg twice daily. Following extraction, RNA underwent reverse transcription to cDNA, which served as the sequencing template. Assay used: immunoSEQ multiplex PCR; TCRdb lists only in-frame clones, some missing. The top ten hold around 1.3% of the sample, which has about 210,000 clones, roughly 66% seen once. This specimen was CD4+ T cells sorted from blood, taken between weeks 44 and 45, from a patient treated with tofacitinib. These receptors originate from a human donor with alopecia areata.

The chain links TRBV6-1 to TRBJ1-2, with D maybe TRBD1 (6 bases). Per the germline V gene, CDR1 is MNHNS and CDR2 is SASEGT. The length of the CDR3 is 15 residues. V was cut by 6 bases and J by 2 bases, with 16 bases left in between. CDR3 coding DNA: TGTGCCAGCAGCTTACCGCCGACAGGCAACTATGGCTACACCTTC. Its protein is CASSLPPTGNYGYTF.

The chain recombines TRBV11-3 with TRBJ1-6; the D gene is possibly TRBD1 (5 bases). The V end was cut by 6 bases, the J end by 7 bases, with 7 bases between. CDR3 length: 12 residues. The germline gives CDR1 SGHNT, CDR2 YENEEA. CDR3 in DNA: TGTGCCAGCAGACAGGAGAATTCACCCCTCCACTTT. Protein product: CASRQENSPLHF.